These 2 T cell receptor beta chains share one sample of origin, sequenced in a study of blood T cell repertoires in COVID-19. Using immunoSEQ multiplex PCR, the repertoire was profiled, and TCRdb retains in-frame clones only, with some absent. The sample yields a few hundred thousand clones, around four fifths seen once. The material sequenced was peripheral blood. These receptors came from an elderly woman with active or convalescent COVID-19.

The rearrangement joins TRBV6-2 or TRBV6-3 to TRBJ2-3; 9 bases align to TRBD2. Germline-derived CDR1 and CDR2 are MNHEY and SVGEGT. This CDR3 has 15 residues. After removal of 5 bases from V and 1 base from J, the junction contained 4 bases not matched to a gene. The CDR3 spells CASSRSGGRTDTQYF. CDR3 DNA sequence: TGTGCCAGCAGTCGTAGCGGGGGCCGCACAGATACGCAGTATTTT.

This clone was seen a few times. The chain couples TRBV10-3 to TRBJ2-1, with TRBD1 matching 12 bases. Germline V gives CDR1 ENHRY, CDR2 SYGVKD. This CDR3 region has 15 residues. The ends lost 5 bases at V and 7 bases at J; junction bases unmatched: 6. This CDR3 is CAISTGQGARNEQFF. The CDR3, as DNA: TGTGCCATCAGTACGGGACAGGGGGCGCGGAATGAGCAGTTCTTC.